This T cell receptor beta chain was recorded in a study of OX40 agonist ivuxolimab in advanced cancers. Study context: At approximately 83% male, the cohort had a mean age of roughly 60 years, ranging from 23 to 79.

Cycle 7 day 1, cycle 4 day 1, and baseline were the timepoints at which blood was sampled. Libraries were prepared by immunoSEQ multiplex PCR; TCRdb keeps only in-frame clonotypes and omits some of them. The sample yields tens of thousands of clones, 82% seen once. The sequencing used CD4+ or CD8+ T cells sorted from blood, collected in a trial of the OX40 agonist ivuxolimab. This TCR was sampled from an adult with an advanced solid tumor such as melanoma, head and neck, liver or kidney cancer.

The CDR3 loop reads CASSWDRGSYEQYF. The CDR3 DNA reads as TGTGCCAGCAGTTGGGACAGGGGTTCCTACGAGCAGTACTTC. This chain links TRBV28 with TRBJ2-7; 10 nucleotides align to TRBD1. CDR1 and CDR2 from the germline V gene are MDHEN and SYDVKM. Germline trimming cut 4 bases from V and 1 base from J; bases unmatched to any gene: 1. This CDR3 contains 14 residues. The full variable domain, with the rest looked up from reference TRBV28 and TRBJ2-7, is DVKVTQSSRYLVKRTGEKVFLECVQDMDHENMFWYRQDPGLGLRLIYFSYDVKMKEKGDIPEGYSVSREKKERFSLILESASTNQTSMYLCASSWDRGSYEQYFGPGTRLTVT.